These 13 T cell receptor beta chains originate from one sample sequenced in a study of blood T cells in healthy people across ages. Sample-barcoded 5' priming and a J-beta primer mix drove a second PCR of about 6 to 12 cycles. From the 5' RACE reads, TCRdb called clonotypes with MiXCR, one entry per CDR3 protein. The table has 920,000 or so distinct CDR3 sequences, more than 35% seen once; the top ten hold approximately 17%. Specimen: blood. These receptor sequences come from a woman aged 60-75 years in good health.

The J gene is TRBJ2-4, the V gene TRBV4-2; no definite D call. Germline V CDR1 and CDR2: LGHNA, YNFKEQ. The CDR3 length is 16 residues. Trimming took off 0 bases at V and 0 bases at J, with 9 bases between the two ends. The CDR3 DNA is TGTGCCAGCAGCCAAGATCCTGGGCTAGCCAAAAACATTCAGTACTTC. Its protein product is CASSQDPGLAKNIQYF.

The CDR3 spells CASSLGRGDGNTIYF. The CDR3 region has the DNA TGTGCCAGCAGTTTAGGCAGGGGAGATGGAAACACCATATATTTT. The V call is TRBV12-3 or TRBV12-4, the J call TRBJ1-3; tentatively, D is TRBD1 (6 bases). Deletions cut 1 base from V and 3 bases from J, with 10 bases between. The CDR3 runs 15 residues.

The chain employs TRBV25-1 and TRBJ2-5; D possibly corresponds to TRBD2 (6 bases). The V gene's germline CDR1 is MGHDK and CDR2 SYGVNS. This CDR3 comprises 15 residues. Trimming stripped 6 bases from V and 3 bases from J, with 17 bases between. The CDR3 sequence: CASSWGVWFEETQYF. The CDR3, as DNA: TGTGCCAGCAGCTGGGGGGTATGGTTCGAAGAGACCCAGTACTTC.

The chain uses TRBV7-6 and TRBJ1-3, with D maybe TRBD1 (5 bases). The CDR3 spans 18 residues. The germline CDR1 and CDR2 sequences are SGHVS and FNYEAQ. With 0 bases removed from V and 2 bases from J, the gap between germline ends came to 17 bases. The CDR3: CASSLAYQRGETGNTIYF. In DNA form, the CDR3 reads TGTGCCAGCAGCTTAGCGTACCAACGGGGGGAAACTGGAAACACCATATATTTT.

This clonotype was picked up many times. The gene calls are TRBV7-9 and TRBJ2-3, with a tentative D call TRBD2 (7 bases). The V end lost 3 bases, the J end lost 5 bases, and 12 bases lay between the germline ends. This CDR3 spans 14 amino acids. Germline V gene data show CDR1 as SEHNR and CDR2 as FQNEAQ (reference sequence). Here the CDR3 DNA reads TGTGCCAGCAGCTTTCGGGGGGCTGTAGATACGCAGTATTTT. Translation gives CASSFRGAVDTQYF.

This clonotype was counted between two and nine times. This chain connects TRBV27 to TRBJ1-4; no reliable D call. The CDR3 has 15 residues. V lost 5 bases to trimming and J lost 0 bases, with 10 bases between them. Germline CDR1 is MNHEY and CDR2 is SMNVEV (reference sequence). DNA of the CDR3: TGTGCCAGCAGTCCAACAGTAGCAACTAATGAAAAACTGTTTTTT. It specifies CASSPTVATNEKLFF.

This clonotype was seen at least ten times. This rearrangement joins TRBV11-2 to TRBJ2-5; the D gene is possibly TRBD2 (6 bases). The V and J ends lost 2 bases and 0 bases respectively, with 7 bases between them. The CDR3 covers 14 residues. CDR1 and CDR2 (germline): SGHAT, FQNNGV. The CDR3 here is CASSLRRDQETQYF. The DNA for the CDR3 is TGTGCCAGCAGCTTAAGGAGGGACCAAGAGACCCAGTACTTC.

The table lists this clonotype with a few counts. The chain uses TRBV2 and TRBJ2-4; a possible D gene is TRBD2 (5 bases). V was pared by 2 bases and J by 4 bases, with 12 bases between. The CDR3 totals 15 residues. Germline V gene sequence: CDR1 SNHLY, CDR2 FYNNEI. The CDR3 protein is CASSETSQEKNIQYF. For the CDR3, the DNA is TGTGCCAGCAGTGAAACTAGTCAGGAGAAAAACATTCAGTACTTC.

The rearrangement uses TRBV7-3 and TRBJ2-3; 13 bases align to TRBD2. Germline trimming cut 0 bases from V and 2 bases from J; bases unmatched to any gene: 5. The CDR3 loop spans 18 amino acids. Looked up from germline, CDR1 is SGHTA and CDR2 is FQGTGA. CDR3 DNA sequence: TGTGCCAGCAGCTTAACCGGACTAGCGGGAGTCCTCACAGATACGCAGTATTTT. Translation: CASSLTGLAGVLTDTQYF.

This sequence joins TRBV12-3 or TRBV12-4 and TRBJ2-1, with 7 bases fitting TRBD2. This CDR3 spans 16 amino acids. The trim removed 0 bases at V and 4 bases at J, leaving 6 bases unmatched. For the CDR3, the DNA is TGTGCCAGCAGTTTAGCGGGAGGGCCGCCTTACAATGAGCAGTTCTTC. This gives the protein CASSLAGGPPYNEQFF.

The V and J genes are TRBV15 and TRBJ2-5; D might be TRBD2 (6 bases). CDR1 and CDR2 from the germline V gene are LNHNV and YYDKDF (reference sequence). With 3 bases removed from V and 4 bases from J, the gap between germline ends came to 12 bases. The length of the CDR3 is 14 residues. In DNA form, the CDR3 reads TGTGCCACCAGCAGTCGGGGGACGAGAGAGACCCAGTACTTC. Translated: CATSSRGTRETQYF.

This chain uses TRBV7-8 with TRBJ2-4; perhaps TRBD1 as D (6 bases). The J call could be wrong; TRBJ2-7 is a better fit for the DNA end. The CDR3 covers 15 residues. Germline CDR1 SGHVS, CDR2 FQNEAQ. CDR3: CASSYLRDTAYEQYF. CDR3 coding DNA: TGTGCCAGCAGCTACCTCCGGGACACCGCCTACGAGCAGTACTTC.

The table lists this clonotype with a few counts. This chain joins TRBV9 and TRBJ2-1; 7 bases are a match to TRBD2. V shed 2 bases and J 3 bases; nucleotides not matched to a gene: 5. The CDR3 sequence is 15 residues long. Per germline, CDR1 SGDLS and CDR2 YYNGEE. CDR3 sequence reads: CASSVGPGGYNEQFF. CDR3 sequence (DNA): TGTGCCAGCAGCGTCGGACCGGGGGGCTACAATGAGCAGTTCTTC.